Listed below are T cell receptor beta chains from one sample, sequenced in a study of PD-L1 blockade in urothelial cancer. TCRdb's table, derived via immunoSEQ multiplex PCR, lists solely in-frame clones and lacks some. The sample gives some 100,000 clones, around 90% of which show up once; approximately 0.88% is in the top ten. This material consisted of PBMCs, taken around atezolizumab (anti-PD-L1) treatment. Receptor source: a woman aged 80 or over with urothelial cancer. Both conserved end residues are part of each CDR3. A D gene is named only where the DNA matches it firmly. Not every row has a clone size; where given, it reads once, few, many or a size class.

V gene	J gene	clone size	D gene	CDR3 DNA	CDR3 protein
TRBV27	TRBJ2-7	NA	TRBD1	TGTGCCAGCAGTTCCGGGACAGGGATTTCCTACGAGCAGTACTTC	CASSSGTGISYEQYF
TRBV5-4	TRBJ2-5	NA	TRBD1	TGTGCCAGCAGCTTGTCTGGGACAGGGGGCTTGGAGACCCAGTACTTC	CASSLSGTGGLETQYF
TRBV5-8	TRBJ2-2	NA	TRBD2	TGTGCCAGCAGCTTACCGGGACTAACCACCGGGGAGCTGTTTTTT	CASSLPGLTTGELFF
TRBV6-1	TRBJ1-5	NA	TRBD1	TGTGCCAGCAGTAAAGATGGGACAGGGGGCGCGGGGAGCAATCAGCCCCAGCATTTT	CASSKDGTGGAGSNQPQHF
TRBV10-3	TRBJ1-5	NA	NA	TGTGCCACCCGAGAGGGTTTATTAGGCAATCAGCCCCAGCATTTT	CATREGLLGNQPQHF
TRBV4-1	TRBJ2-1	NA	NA	TGCGCCAGCAGCCCCCTTGAATCGAGGGAGCAGTTCTTC	CASSPLESREQFF
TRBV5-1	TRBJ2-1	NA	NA	TGCGCCAGCAGCGCGGCGGGGTACGGCGGGACGTCCTACAATGAGCAGTTCTTC	CASSAAGYGGTSYNEQFF
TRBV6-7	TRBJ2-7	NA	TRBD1	TGTGCCAGCAGTATACGAAATGTCGGGACAGGAACCTACGAGCAGTACTTC	CASSIRNVGTGTYEQYF
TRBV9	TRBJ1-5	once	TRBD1	TGTGCCAGCAGCGGAACAGGGGGCGGTCAGCCCCAGCATTTT	CASSGTGGGQPQHF
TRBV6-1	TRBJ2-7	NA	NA	TGTGCCAGCAGTGCCCAGGGACGACGAAGGGGAGGGCAGTACTTC	CASSAQGRRRGGQYF
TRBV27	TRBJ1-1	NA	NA	TGTGCCAGCACCTCGAGGGGGTTTACTGAAGCTTTCTTT	CASTSRGFTEAFF
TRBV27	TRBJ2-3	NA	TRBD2	TGTGCCAGCAGCCGGGGGGATAGCACAGATACGCAGTATTTT	CASSRGDSTDTQYF
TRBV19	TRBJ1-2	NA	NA	TGTGCCAGTAGTTTTCTCTCAGGGGCCGCAGGAGGCTACACCTTC	CASSFLSGAAGGYTF
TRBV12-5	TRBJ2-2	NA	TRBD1	TGTGCTAGTGGTTCTCCCGACAGGGGGCTGGTGGTCGGGGAGCTGTTTTTT	CASGSPDRGLVVGELFF
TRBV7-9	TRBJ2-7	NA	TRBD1	TGTGCCAGCAGCTCAGATACGACAGGGTGGGACCCCTACGAGCAGTACTTC	CASSSDTTGWDPYEQYF
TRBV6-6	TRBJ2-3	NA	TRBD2	TGTGCCAGCAGCCCTAGCGGGGGCTTCACAGATACGCAGTATTTT	CASSPSGGFTDTQYF
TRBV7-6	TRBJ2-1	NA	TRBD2	TGTGCCAGCAGCTTGCGACAGACCCTAGCGGATAAAACCTACAATGAGCAGTTCTTC	CASSLRQTLADKTYNEQFF
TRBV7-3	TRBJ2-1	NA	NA	TGTGCCAGCCGCAGGGGCCCCTACAATGAGCAGTTCTTC	CASRRGPYNEQFF